This T cell receptor beta chain was documented in a study of OX40 agonist ivuxolimab in advanced cancers. Notes on this clone: Its matching antigen is unknown.

Study findings and constraints: Both blood CD4+ and CD8+ T cells showed clonal growth by week 6 at 0.1 to 3.0 mg/kg.

Repertoires were generated with immunoSEQ multiplex PCR, while TCRdb's copy carries only in-frame clones and drops some. The data contain 95,000 to 150,000 clones, 80% to 90% of them singletons. This CDR3 region has 15 residues. V was pared by 5 bases and J by 2 bases, with 6 bases of the junction left unmatched. The germline gives CDR1 SEHNR, CDR2 FQNEAQ (reference sequence). The chain has TRBV7-9 and TRBJ1-1, with TRBD1 matching 9 bases. The receptor comes from an adult with an advanced solid tumor such as melanoma, head and neck, liver or kidney cancer. The sample consisted of CD4+ or CD8+ T cells sorted from blood, taken in a trial of the OX40 agonist ivuxolimab. CDR3 region: CASSRRDRVNTEAFF. CDR3 nucleotide sequence: TGTGCCAGCAGCCGCCGGGACAGGGTTAACACTGAAGCTTTCTTT.